This T cell receptor beta chain was identified during a study of T cell repertoires in cytomegalovirus infection. A single record per CDR3 protein comes from TCRdb applying MiXCR to the reads. The sample yields about 490,000 distinct CDR3 sequences, about 25% seen once. Germline V gene lookup returns CDR1 MNHEY and CDR2 SVGEGT. The CDR3 has 13 residues. The J segment lost 6 bases and the V segment lost 2 bases, leaving 4 bases of the junction unmatched. This sequence was found in a human donor in good health (CMV status not recorded). Some clones in this sample may be carry-over from other donors' samples. The chain has TRBV6-2 or TRBV6-3 and TRBJ2-7; TRBD2 agrees at 7 bases. The specimen sequenced was PBMCs. The DNA for the CDR3 is TGTGCCAGCAGTTACAATCTAGCGGCCGAGCAGTACTTC. Translation: CASSYNLAAEQYF.